The T cell receptor beta chain described here comes from a study of identical twins. Template switching created a universal primer site, and the cDNA included unique molecular identifiers. TCRdb re-called the 5' RACE reads with MiXCR, one entry per CDR3 protein. This sample has some 1,700,000 distinct CDR3 sequences, with about 32% found just once. As regards this clonotype: Its antigen remains unidentified. Just one base apart from a much larger clone, this may be a read error.

Looked up from germline, CDR1 is LGHDT and CDR2 is YNNKEL (reference sequence). This CDR3 has 14 amino acids. Unmatched junction bases numbered 10, after V lost 1 base and J lost 11 bases. General study points: One should note that invariant MAIT and iNKT cells could partly confound zero-insertion analyses. Out-of-frame alpha sequences shared by twins showed excess low generation probability.

This TCR was sampled from a newborn girl in good health. This rearrangement joins TRBV3-1 to TRBJ2-5; the match to TRBD1 covers 7 bases. The sequenced material came from cord blood. CDR3 amino acids: CASSQAGQSYGQYF. CDR3 nucleotides: TGTGCCAGCAGCCAAGCGGGACAGAGCTACGGGCAGTACTTC.